The T cell receptor (beta chain) described here comes from a study of cytomegalovirus exposure and HLA in healthy donors. CDR3 length: 15 residues. Germline V gene lookup returns CDR1 SGHDT and CDR2 YYEEEE. V lost 2 bases and J 0 bases, leaving 12 bases between the germline ends. Primers included in the PCR were 60 Vbeta and 13 Jbeta primers. Assay used: immunoSEQ multiplex PCR; TCRdb lists only in-frame clones, some missing. The data hold 110,000 to 150,000 clones, with about 73% observed a single time. J is TRBJ2-7 and V is TRBV5-6; D might be TRBD2 (5 bases). This TCR derives from an older woman in good health and CMV-seropositive. Sequences were obtained from PBMCs. The CDR3, as DNA: TGTGCCAGCAGCTTAGGGCGGGTTCCCTCCTACGAGCAGTACTTC. Protein sequence: CASSLGRVPSYEQYF.